This T cell receptor (beta chain) was sequenced in a study of T cells in Graves' hyperthyroidism and ophthalmopathy. Amplified TCR beta CDR3 regions came from RNA transcripts. First-round RT-PCR with HTBI primers amplified the TCR CDR3 region. In TCRdb, the multiplex PCR reads were re-called with MiXCR into one record per CDR3 protein. The sample contains 650,000 to 850,000 distinct CDR3 sequences, roughly a sixth of which appear only once. Blood was sampled at initial diagnosis of hyperthyroidism, prior to onset of any ophthalmopathy symptoms. This receptor was identified in a woman in her forties or fifties with Graves' hyperthyroidism that later progressed to Graves' ophthalmopathy. Input material: blood.

The CDR3 region is CASSIDRGETDTQYF. CDR3 DNA sequence: TGTGCCAGCAGTATCGACAGGGGTGAGACAGATACGCAGTATTTT. The V call is TRBV2, the J call TRBJ2-3, with 8 bases identical to TRBD1. The V gene's germline CDR1 is SNHLY and CDR2 FYNNEI. V lost 5 bases, J lost 3 bases, and 7 bases stayed unmatched. The CDR3 extends over 15 amino acids. The whole variable domain, filled in from reference TRBV2 and TRBJ2-3, reads EPEVTQTPSHQVTQMGQEVILRCVPISNHLYFYWYRQILGQKVEFLVSFYNNEISEKSEIFDDQFSVERPDGSNFTLKIRSTKLEDSAMYFCASSIDRGETDTQYFGPGTRLTVL.